The entry that follows covers one T cell receptor beta chain sequence. Germline CDR1 and CDR2: KGHSH and LQKENI. The V and J ends lost 4 bases and 2 bases, in that order; junction bases with no gene match: 2. CDR3 length: 14 amino acids. The data derive from a study of T cells and Merkel cell carcinoma outcomes. TCRdb's copy holds only in-frame clones and misses some; the assay was immunoSEQ multiplex PCR. This table has roughly 9,200 clones, around four fifths appearing once. This chain connects TRBV18 to TRBJ2-7, with 10 nucleotides matching TRBD1. The material sequenced was tumor tissue from Merkel cell carcinoma. The sequence derives from a human donor with Merkel cell carcinoma. CDR3 region: CASSRTGGAYEQYF. CDR3 sequence (DNA): TGTGCCAGCTCACGGACAGGGGGAGCCTACGAGCAGTACTTC.